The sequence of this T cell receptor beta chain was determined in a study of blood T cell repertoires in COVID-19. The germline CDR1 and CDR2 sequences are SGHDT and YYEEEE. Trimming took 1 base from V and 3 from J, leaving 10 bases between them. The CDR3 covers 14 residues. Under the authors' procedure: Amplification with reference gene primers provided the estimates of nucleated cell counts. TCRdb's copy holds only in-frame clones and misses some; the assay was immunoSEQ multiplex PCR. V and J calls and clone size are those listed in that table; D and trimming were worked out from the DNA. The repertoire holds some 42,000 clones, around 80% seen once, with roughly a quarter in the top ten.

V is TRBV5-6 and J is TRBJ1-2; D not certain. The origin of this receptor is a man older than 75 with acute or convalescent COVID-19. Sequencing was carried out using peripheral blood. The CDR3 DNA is TGTGCCAGCAGCTTGTTTAATCAGGACTATGGCTACACCTTC. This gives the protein CASSLFNQDYGYTF.